Presented here are 24 T cell receptor beta chains from one specimen sequenced in a study of blood T cell repertoires in COVID-19 (dated by TCRdb to 2020 to 2022). Libraries were prepared through the immunoSEQ multiplex PCR assay. TCRdb carries this immuneACCESS record with in-frame sequences only. Its versions omit some clonotypes, under half of them owing to an unresolved V gene in the studies checked, with the rest unexplained. The sample table lists over 250,000 clones, approximately 89% of them with a count of one. The leading ten clones occupy roughly 10% of the sample. Sequencing was done on a sample of peripheral blood. These receptors were taken from a woman aged 70-85 years with COVID-19, enrolled during active disease.

J is TRBJ2-5 and V is TRBV7-9, with 9 positions matching TRBD2. J gave up 0 bases and V 6 bases, and 5 bases lay outside the gene matches. Germline lookup yields CDR1 SEHNR and CDR2 FQNEAQ (reference sequence). The CDR3 spans 15 residues. As DNA, the CDR3 is TGTGCCAGCAGTTCTAGCGGGGCGTACCAAGAGACCCAGTACTTC. It specifies CASSSSGAYQETQYF.

The chain couples TRBV20-1 to TRBJ2-1; D is uncertain. The CDR3 spans 15 residues. Germline CDR1 reads DFQATT; CDR2 reads SNEGSKA (reference sequence). Deletions cut 3 bases from V and 0 bases from J, with 12 bases between. CDR3 in amino acids: CSASFDTSSYNEQFF. For the CDR3, the DNA is TGCAGTGCTAGTTTTGACACAAGCTCCTACAATGAGCAGTTCTTC.

CDR3 coding DNA: TGTGCCAGCACCCTAGCGGGAGGGGCGAGGTATGAGCAGTTCTTC. Its protein is CASTLAGGARYEQFF. The chain links TRBV11-3 to TRBJ2-1, with 12 positions matching TRBD2. In germline, CDR1 is SGHNT, CDR2 YENEEA. This CDR3 is 15 amino acids long. V was pared by 7 bases and J by 8 bases, with 9 bases of the junction left unmatched.

The chain carries TRBV27 and TRBJ2-2; possibly TRBD1 for D (6 bases). Trimming took off 0 bases at V and 4 bases at J, with 9 bases between the two ends. The CDR3 is made up of 15 amino acids. Germline V CDR1 and CDR2: MNHEY, SMNVEV (reference sequence). The CDR3 protein is CASSLSRGITGELFF. The CDR3 region has the DNA TGTGCCAGCAGTTTATCGAGGGGGATCACCGGGGAGCTGTTTTTT.

The V and J genes are TRBV6-6 and TRBJ2-5; 10 bases agree with TRBD2. Germline CDR1 and CDR2: MNHNY and SVGAGI (reference sequence). V shed 5 bases, J shed 2 bases, and the junction held 5 bases outside the gene matches. This CDR3 is built from 15 residues. CDR3 sequence: CASSISGRAQETQYF. In nucleotides, the CDR3 is TGTGCCAGCAGTATCAGCGGGAGGGCACAAGAGACCCAGTACTTC.

The gene calls are TRBV7-9 and TRBJ2-3; maybe TRBD1 (5 bases). The CDR3 is 14 amino acids. CDR1 and CDR2 from the germline V gene are SEHNR and FQNEAQ (reference sequence). Trimming took 5 bases from V and 9 from J, leaving 18 bases between them. The CDR3 nucleotides are TGTGCCAGCAGCCCAACTGGACCCCAGGGCACGCAGTATTTT. Translation: CASSPTGPQGTQYF.

This chain joins TRBV18 and TRBJ1-6; 8 bases are a match to TRBD1. CDR1 KGHSH and CDR2 LQKENI come from the germline V gene. J was trimmed by 5 bases and V by 1 base; bases with no gene match: 10. The CDR3 sequence is 18 residues long. The CDR3: CASSPQGQGGINNSPLHF. CDR3 nucleotide sequence: TGTGCCAGCTCACCACAAGGACAGGGAGGGATAAATAATTCACCCCTCCACTTT.

The rearrangement uses TRBV6-1 and TRBJ2-3, with D perhaps TRBD2 (5 bases). V lost 2 bases, J lost 2 bases, and 11 bases lay in between. The CDR3 extends over 15 amino acids. Germline CDR1 is MNHNS and CDR2 is SASEGT. The chain's CDR3 is CASSENTGYTDTQYF. The CDR3 bases are TGTGCCAGCAGTGAAAATACGGGGTACACAGATACGCAGTATTTT.

This clone was observed a single time. The genes are TRBV5-4 and TRBJ1-2; possible D gene TRBD1, 6 bases. Germline V gives CDR1 SGHNT, CDR2 YYREEE (reference sequence). There are 16 residues in the CDR3. V gave up 4 bases and J gave up 3 bases, with 19 bases separating them. As DNA, the CDR3 is TGTGCCAGCAGCCCTGGGAGGGGGGGTACGGACTATGGCTACACCTTC. Translated, it gives CASSPGRGGTDYGYTF.

The gene calls are TRBV4-3 and TRBJ1-1; 8 bases agree with TRBD1. This CDR3 has 16 residues. With 4 bases clipped from V and 0 bases from J, the junction kept 7 bases outside the gene matches. The germline gives CDR1 LGHNA, CDR2 YSLEER. CDR3 in DNA: TGCGCCAGCAGCCCATCGACAGGGGCCATGAACACTGAAGCTTTCTTT. Translating it yields CASSPSTGAMNTEAFF.

Here the CDR3 DNA reads TGTGCCAGCAGTCCCAGCAGGGAAGGCTACACCTTC. It codes for CASSPSREGYTF. The chain links TRBV6-5 to TRBJ1-2; D might be TRBD1 (5 bases). Germline CDR1 and CDR2: MNHEY and SVGAGI. CDR3 length: 12 amino acids. The V gene lost 5 bases and the J gene lost 8 bases, with 12 bases spanning the gap.

This clone showed up many times. This sample also contains other DNA sequences that code for the same CDR3. This chain links TRBV4-1 with TRBJ1-4; TRBD1 matches at 10 bases. CDR1 MGHRA and CDR2 YSYEKL come from the germline V gene. The junction had 2 bases not matched to a gene; V was cut back by 2 bases and J by 5 bases. This CDR3 spans 15 amino acids. The CDR3 protein is CASSQPGQGNEKLFF. The CDR3 DNA is TGCGCCAGCAGCCAACCGGGACAGGGGAATGAAAAACTGTTTTTT.

This sequence joins TRBV5-6 and TRBJ2-7; D is undetermined. Germline CDR1 and CDR2: SGHDT and YYEEEE. V was pared by 2 bases and J by 6 bases, with 9 bases between. The CDR3 is 12 amino acids. DNA of the CDR3: TGTGCCAGCAGCTTTTTCGAGCGCGAGCAGTACTTC. Protein sequence: CASSFFEREQYF.

V and J are TRBV7-3 and TRBJ1-1; the match to TRBD1 covers 9 bases. The CDR3 runs to 15 residues. Germline loops: CDR1 SGHTA, CDR2 FQGTGA. The junction had 5 bases not matched to a gene; V was cut back by 5 bases and J by 1 base. The CDR3 region has the DNA TGTGCCAGCAGCCGGGGACAGGGTTCGAACACTGAAGCTTTCTTT. Translation: CASSRGQGSNTEAFF.

The chain combines TRBV4-2 with TRBJ2-7; unclear D gene. This CDR3 spans 14 amino acids. V was trimmed by 2 bases and J by 0 bases, leaving 8 bases between them. Germline V gene data show CDR1 as LGHNA and CDR2 as YNFKEQ. CDR3 loop: CASSQIPVSYEQYF. DNA of the CDR3: TGTGCCAGCAGCCAAATCCCAGTCTCCTACGAGCAGTACTTC.

In its sample, this clone was seen a few times. CDR3 sequence (DNA): TGTGCCAGCAGGGAGGACAGGGGGGCATACGAGCAGTACTTC. It yields the protein CASREDRGAYEQYF. This chain connects TRBV27 to TRBJ2-7, with TRBD1 matching over 10 bases. The junction had 6 bases not matched to a gene; V was cut back by 6 bases and J by 4 bases. This CDR3 is 14 amino acids long. From germline, CDR1 is MNHEY and CDR2 SMNVEV (reference sequence).

The genes are TRBV19 and TRBJ2-3, with 7 nucleotides matching TRBD2. Losses at the gene ends were 7 bases for V and 7 bases for J; bases not matched to a gene: 14. Germline CDR1 is LNHDA and CDR2 is SQIVND (reference sequence). The CDR3 covers 15 residues. The CDR3 sequence is CASTLGGGVRNTQYF. As DNA, the CDR3 is TGTGCCAGTACCCTGGGGGGGGGAGTAAGAAATACGCAGTATTTT.

This chain links TRBV6-2 or TRBV6-3 with TRBJ2-7; TRBD1 matches 10 bases. Germline CDR1 reads MNHEY; CDR2 reads SVGEGT. This CDR3 has 16 residues. Trimming took 5 bases from V and 2 from J; bases not matched to a gene: 9. For the CDR3, the DNA is TGTGCCAGCAGTAGAGAGGGACAGGGGAAGACCTACGAGCAGTACTTC. Protein: CASSREGQGKTYEQYF.

CDR3 DNA: TGTGCCAGCACCGAGGAGGAAAAACTGTTTTTT. Translation: CASTEEEKLFF. This sequence joins TRBV12-3 or TRBV12-4 and TRBJ1-4; D is unresolved. This CDR3 contains 11 residues. V lost 7 bases, J lost 8 bases, and 8 bases lay in between.

This chain links TRBV5-8 with TRBJ1-1, with TRBD1 as a possible D gene (6 bases). Trimming took off 0 bases at V and 1 base at J, with 10 bases between the two ends. This CDR3 is 15 amino acids long. Germline lookup yields CDR1 SGHTS and CDR2 YDEGEE. As DNA, the CDR3 is TGTGCCAGCAGCTTGGCTCCAGGGGCGAACACTGAAGCTTTCTTT. This sequence encodes CASSLAPGANTEAFF.

The rearrangement links TRBV4-1 to TRBJ2-1, with D hard to call. CDR1 is MGHRA, CDR2 YSYEKL, per germline. The CDR3 is 15 residues long. Trimming cost V 2 bases and J 3 bases, with 11 bases left between them. CDR3 protein: CASSQSWSIYNEQFF. The CDR3 nucleotides read TGCGCCAGCAGCCAAAGCTGGAGTATCTACAATGAGCAGTTCTTC.

The chain combines TRBV5-6 with TRBJ2-2, with 8 positions matching TRBD1. The CDR3 totals 15 residues. Germline V gene data show CDR1 as SGHDT and CDR2 as YYEEEE. The V segment lost 0 bases and the J segment 6 bases; nucleotides outside the gene matches: 4. The CDR3 sequence is CASSLADREAGELFF. CDR3 DNA sequence: TGTGCCAGCAGCTTGGCGGACAGGGAGGCCGGGGAGCTGTTTTTT. Variable domain in full (rest from reference TRBV5-6 and TRBJ2-2): DAGVTQSPTHLIKTRGQQVTLRCSPKSGHDTVSWYQQALGQGPQFIFQYYEEEERQRGNFPDRFSGHQFPNYSSELNVNALLLGDSALYLCASSLADREAGELFFGEGSRLTVL.

V is TRBV7-8 and J is TRBJ1-2; the match to TRBD1 covers 8 bases. CDR3 size: 12 residues. Germline lookup yields CDR1 SGHVS and CDR2 FQNEAQ. Trimming removed 7 bases from V and 8 bases from J; junction bases left unmatched: 6. The CDR3 loop reads CASTTGGRGYTF. The CDR3 DNA sequence: TGTGCCAGCACCACAGGGGGTAGAGGCTACACCTTC.

The chain couples TRBV30 to TRBJ2-7, with TRBD2 matching 7 bases. This CDR3 is built from 16 residues. The ends lost 2 bases at V and 1 base at J; junction bases unmatched: 11. CDR1 GTSNPN and CDR2 SVGIG come from the germline V gene (reference sequence). CDR3 bases: TGTGCCTGGAGTCGGGGGGAGGCCCCCTTTTCCTACGAGCAGTACTTC. This encodes CAWSRGEAPFSYEQYF.